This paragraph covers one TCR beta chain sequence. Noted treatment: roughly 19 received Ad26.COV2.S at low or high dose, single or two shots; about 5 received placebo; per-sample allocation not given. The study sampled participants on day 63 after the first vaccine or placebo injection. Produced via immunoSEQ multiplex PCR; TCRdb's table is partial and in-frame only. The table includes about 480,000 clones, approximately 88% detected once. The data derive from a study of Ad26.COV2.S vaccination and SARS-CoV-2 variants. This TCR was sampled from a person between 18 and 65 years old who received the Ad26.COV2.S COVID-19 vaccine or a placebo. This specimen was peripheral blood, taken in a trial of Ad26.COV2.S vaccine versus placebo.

CDR3: CASSVDLDRGYTF. The CDR3 bases are TGTGCCAGCAGCGTTGACCTAGATCGGGGCTACACCTTC. V gene TRBV7-9 combines with J gene TRBJ1-2; D unclear. Germline CDR1 is SEHNR and CDR2 is FQNEAQ (reference sequence). The CDR3 extends over 13 amino acids. V lost 5 bases and J lost 8, with 15 bases in between.